The 22 T cell receptor beta chains presented below share a single source sample, sequenced in a study of prognosis after radiotherapy for stage I lung cancer. Two-round multiplex PCR on genomic DNA was the method by which TCR beta CDR3 was amplified. With primers specific to each TRBV and TRBJ gene, the first-round PCR was performed. MiXCR, applied by TCRdb to the multiplex PCR reads, yields one record per CDR3 protein. The sample contains about 27,000 distinct CDR3 sequences, around 42% of which appear only once. Sequenced here: PBMCs, sampled before or after stereotactic body radiation therapy (not recorded which). The receptors were sampled from a donor at least 50 years old with non-small cell lung cancer.

This clonotype came up a few times. A clone one base away is much larger, so this may be a read error. V and J are TRBV6-1 and TRBJ2-1; 8 bases match TRBD2. CDR1 and CDR2 (germline): MNHNS, SASEGT. CDR3 size: 13 residues. CDR3 bases: TGTGCCAGCCGGCGGGAGGACTACAATGAGCAGTGCTTC. This encodes CASRREDYNEQCF.

For this clonotype: A far larger clone is one nucleotide away, so this likely arose from a read error. This rearrangement joins TRBV6-5 to TRBJ2-1, with TRBD1 as a possible D gene (6 bases). Germline V gene lookup returns CDR1 MNHEY and CDR2 SVGAGI. This CDR3 spans 16 amino acids. V was cut by 7 bases and J by 4 bases, with 20 bases left in between. The CDR3 region has the DNA TGTGCCAGCATACACCCGAACCCCGGACAGTACAATGAGCAGTTCTTC. As protein: CASIHPNPGQYNEQFF.

At least ten counts were recorded for this clonotype. The rearrangement joins TRBV24-1 to TRBJ2-5, with D possibly TRBD1 on 6 matching bases. The ends were cut back, 9 bases at V and 0 bases at J, with 16 bases in the middle. Per germline, CDR1 KGHDR and CDR2 SFDVKD. This CDR3 has 15 amino acids. The CDR3 loop reads CATGERQGNQETQYF. The CDR3 bases are TGTGCCACCGGGGAGAGGCAGGGGAACCAAGAGACCCAGTACTTC.

As for this clonotype: One base separates it from a far larger clone, so it is likely a read error. The chain employs TRBV6-4 and TRBJ1-2, with TRBD1 matching over 8 bases. The CDR3 covers 16 residues. Germline CDR1 and CDR2: MRHNA and SNTAGT. The CDR3 DNA reads as TGTGCCATCAGTTCGTCCGGGACAGGAAGTGCATATGGCTACACCTTC. This translates into CAISSSGTGSAYGYTF.

This clonotype has only a few counts. It may be a read error: a sequence one base away is much more abundant. This chain uses TRBV5-6 with TRBJ2-1, with D unresolved. Germline CDR1 SGHDT, CDR2 YYEEEE. The CDR3 loop spans 12 amino acids. Trimming took 3 bases from V and 5 from J, leaving 6 bases between them. CDR3 region: CASSSRDNEQFF. CDR3 bases: TGTGCCAGCAGCTCCCGGGACAATGAGCAGTTCTTC.

Details on this clonotype: One base away lies a much larger clone, so this may be a sequencing read error. The CDR3 end shows no conserved phenylalanine or tryptophan, and so a read error is likely. The chain links TRBV12-3 or TRBV12-4 to TRBJ2-5; a possible D gene is TRBD1 (5 bases). The V end lost 8 bases, the J end lost 5 bases, and 15 bases lay between the germline ends. The CDR3 runs to 13 residues. Here the CDR3 DNA reads TGTGCCAGCGCCGGGCAGGGTCTGGAGACCCAGTACTTA. Residues: CASAGQGLETQYL.

V usage is TRBV6-9 and J usage is TRBJ1-6, with 7 bases matching TRBD1. The V segment lost 4 bases and the J segment 18 bases; nucleotides outside the gene matches: 12. The CDR3 is 13 amino acids. Germline CDR1 MNHGY, CDR2 SVAAGI. The CDR3 DNA follows: TGTGCCAGCAGTTTCAGGGGGTACTCACACCCCCACTTT. Translated, it gives CASSFRGYSHPHF.

This clonotype was observed at least ten times. This chain connects TRBV4-1 to TRBJ1-1, with D perhaps TRBD1 (6 bases). Trimming took off 2 bases at V and 4 bases at J, with 11 bases between the two ends. CDR3 size: 14 residues. Germline values: CDR1 MGHRA, CDR2 YSYEKL. CDR3 loop: CASSQTGRSTEAFF. The CDR3 nucleotides read TGCGCCAGCAGCCAAACAGGGAGGAGCACTGAAGCTTTCTTT.

Of note for this clonotype: A read error is the likely source, as a far larger clone sits one nucleotide away. This sequence joins TRBV6-5 and TRBJ1-6; D gene unclear. The germline gives CDR1 MNHEY, CDR2 SVGAGI. This CDR3 comprises 16 residues. V shed 10 bases and J shed 8 bases, with 24 bases lying between them. This CDR3 is CATHQALDRPHSPLHF. In DNA, the CDR3 is TGTGCCACCCACCAGGCCCTGGACCGCCCGCATTCACCCCTCCACTTT.

V usage is TRBV18 and J usage is TRBJ2-6; maybe TRBD1 (6 bases). The CDR3 has 17 residues. The V gene lost 2 bases and the J gene lost 1 base, with 12 bases spanning the gap. Germline V gene data show CDR1 as KGHSH and CDR2 as LQKENI. The CDR3 region is CASSPFKGVSGANVLTF. The CDR3 DNA sequence: TGTGCCAGCTCACCATTCAAGGGGGTGTCTGGGGCCAACGTCCTGACTTTC.

This clonotype was picked up many times. The CDR3 sequence: CATSTQETQYF. In DNA form, the CDR3 reads TGTGCCACCAGCACACAAGAGACCCAGTACTTC. The rearrangement uses TRBV15 and TRBJ2-5; the D is unclear. The CDR3 consists of 11 residues. Trimming cost V 4 bases and J 2 bases, with 2 bases left between them. The germline V gene has CDR1 LNHNV and CDR2 YYDKDF (reference sequence).

By sample fraction, this clonotype is medium-sized. The chain joins TRBV13 to TRBJ2-2; D remains ambiguous. The CDR3 spans 15 residues. Trimming removed 5 bases at V and 2 bases at J, with 12 bases between. The V gene's germline CDR1 is PRHDT and CDR2 FYEKMQ (reference sequence). Written as DNA, the CDR3 is TGTGCCAGCAGCCGTATCCGGCCTAACACCGGGGAGCTGTTTTTT. It codes for CASSRIRPNTGELFF.

This clonotype has a handful of counts. The chain carries TRBV6-1 and TRBJ1-1, with D unclear. The germline V gene encodes CDR1 MNHNS and CDR2 SASEGT. Trimming shortened V by 7 bases and J by 6 bases, and 27 bases separated the two germline ends. The CDR3 loop spans 17 amino acids. The CDR3 bases are TGTGCCAGCAAAGACCTCGTTCGTGCGGGAAGGGTCGCTGAAGCTTTCTTT. Encoded protein: CASKDLVRAGRVAEAFF.

This clonotype is labeled medium-sized (0.01 to 0.1%). The chain has TRBV6-2 or TRBV6-3 and TRBJ2-7; weak D call: TRBD1 (6 bases). The ends were cut back, 0 bases at V and 1 base at J, with 10 bases in the middle. From germline, CDR1 is MNHEY and CDR2 SVGEGT. The CDR3 covers 15 residues. The CDR3 spells CASSYSTGPSYEQYF. CDR3 sequence (DNA): TGTGCCAGCAGTTACTCGACAGGCCCGTCCTACGAGCAGTACTTC.

This clonotype was recorded many times. This chain joins TRBV28 and TRBJ2-5, with TRBD1 matching over 8 bases. After removal of 5 bases from V and 4 bases from J, the junction contained 3 bases not matched to a gene. This CDR3 is 13 amino acids long. Germline V gives CDR1 MDHEN, CDR2 SYDVKM. CDR3 coding DNA: TGTGCCAGCAGTCAGGGGGCGGGAGAGACCCAGTACTTC. Translated: CASSQGAGETQYF.

This clonotype was counted many times. The chain joins TRBV27 to TRBJ2-1; 7 bases agree with TRBD1. CDR3 size: 14 residues. Germline values: CDR1 MNHEY, CDR2 SMNVEV (reference sequence). Germline trimming cut 2 bases from V and 5 bases from J; bases unmatched to any gene: 3. CDR3 DNA: TGTGCCAGCAGTTTAGGGACAGAGAACAATGAGCAGTTCTTC. Protein: CASSLGTENNEQFF.

This clonotype was picked up many times. The CDR3 sequence: CASSPPFQGPEQYF. The CDR3 nucleotides read TGTGCCAGCTCACCACCATTTCAGGGACCCGAGCAGTACTTC. This chain uses TRBV18 with TRBJ2-7, with D tentatively TRBD1 or TRBD2 (5 bases each). CDR1 and CDR2 from the germline V gene are KGHSH and LQKENI. This CDR3 has 14 residues. The V end was cut by 0 bases, the J end by 6 bases, with 12 bases between.

V is TRBV6-2 or TRBV6-3 and J is TRBJ2-7; 7 nucleotides agree with TRBD1. Germline-derived CDR1 and CDR2 are MNHEY and SVGEGT. The length of the CDR3 is 17 residues. Losses at the gene ends were 5 bases for V and 2 bases for J; bases not matched to a gene: 15. For the CDR3, the DNA is TGTGCCAGCAGTGAAAATGGGGAAGGGGGCGCAACCTACGAGCAGTACTTC. Protein product: CASSENGEGGATYEQYF.

This clonotype was detected many times. This sequence joins TRBV5-1 and TRBJ2-5; 8 bases are a match to TRBD2. The V gene's germline CDR1 is SGHRS and CDR2 YFSETQ. The CDR3 is 16 amino acids. The trim removed 4 bases at V and 5 bases at J, leaving 13 bases unmatched. The CDR3: CASSGAGLDRGETQYF. In nucleotides, the CDR3 is TGCGCCAGCAGCGGAGCGGGACTAGATCGTGGGGAGACCCAGTACTTC. Full variable domain (missing parts from reference TRBV5-1 and TRBJ2-5): KAGVTQTPRYLIKTRGQQVTLSCSPISGHRSVSWYQQTPGQGLQFLFEYFSETQRNKGNFPGRFSGRQFSNSRSEMNVSTLELGDSALYLCASSGAGLDRGETQYFGPGTRLLVL.

By share, this clonotype counts as medium-sized. The rearrangement uses TRBV11-3 and TRBJ2-3; maybe TRBD1 (5 bases). V lost 2 bases and J lost 3, with 15 bases in between. The germline V gene has CDR1 SGHNT and CDR2 YENEEA. The CDR3 loop spans 16 amino acids. The CDR3 sequence: CASSLTSRGGTDTQYF. DNA of the CDR3: TGTGCCAGCAGCTTAACCTCAAGGGGTGGGACAGATACGCAGTATTTT.

By proportion, this clonotype is medium-sized. This chain connects TRBV7-9 to TRBJ2-2; D possibly corresponds to TRBD2 (5 bases). The CDR3 loop spans 16 amino acids. The germline V gene has CDR1 SEHNR and CDR2 FQNEAQ (reference sequence). Trimming took 2 bases from V and 1 from J, leaving 11 bases between them. The CDR3 reads CASSLKAGGNTGELFF. For the CDR3, the DNA is TGTGCCAGCAGCTTAAAGGCGGGTGGGAACACCGGGGAGCTGTTTTTT.

On this clonotype itself: Only one base separates this from a far larger clonotype, so it likely reflects a read error. CDR3 amino acids: CVSTWGQPGYEQYF. CDR3 nucleotide sequence: TGTGTCAGCACCTGGGGACAACCCGGCTACGAGCAGTACTTC. V and J are TRBV6-4 and TRBJ2-7, with D possibly being TRBD1 (6 bases). The CDR3 extends over 14 amino acids. The germline gives CDR1 MRHNA, CDR2 SNTAGT.